The clone carrying this T cell receptor beta chain was observed once. Its target is not known. The time point was: cycle 4 day 1 (C4D1), after less than 7 weeks of nivolumab. Brentuximab vedotin exposure varied, and every patient relapsed after autologous stem cell transplantation. Complete response, partial response or progressive disease were the best responses. The CDR3 has 14 residues. CDR1 and CDR2 from the germline V gene are KGHSH and LQKENI. V was shortened by 0 bases and J by 4 bases, with 10 bases between the two germline ends. This sample was included in a study of PD-1 blockade in classical Hodgkin lymphoma. Study-level results: Underlying causes for the observed repertoire differences were not defined, possibly disease activity or prior therapy.

Assay: immunoSEQ multiplex PCR; the TCRdb copy retains only in-frame clones and omits some. The sample consists of roughly 60,000 clones, about 90% of them appearing once. The input for sequencing was peripheral blood mononuclear cells (PBMCs), taken before the fourth cycle of nivolumab. The sequence was obtained from a human donor with classical Hodgkin lymphoma. J is TRBJ2-7 and V is TRBV18; D is tentatively TRBD1 or TRBD2 (6 bases each). CDR3: CASSPPGGYYEQYF. The DNA for the CDR3 is TGTGCCAGCTCACCACCGGGGGGCTATTACGAGCAGTACTTC.